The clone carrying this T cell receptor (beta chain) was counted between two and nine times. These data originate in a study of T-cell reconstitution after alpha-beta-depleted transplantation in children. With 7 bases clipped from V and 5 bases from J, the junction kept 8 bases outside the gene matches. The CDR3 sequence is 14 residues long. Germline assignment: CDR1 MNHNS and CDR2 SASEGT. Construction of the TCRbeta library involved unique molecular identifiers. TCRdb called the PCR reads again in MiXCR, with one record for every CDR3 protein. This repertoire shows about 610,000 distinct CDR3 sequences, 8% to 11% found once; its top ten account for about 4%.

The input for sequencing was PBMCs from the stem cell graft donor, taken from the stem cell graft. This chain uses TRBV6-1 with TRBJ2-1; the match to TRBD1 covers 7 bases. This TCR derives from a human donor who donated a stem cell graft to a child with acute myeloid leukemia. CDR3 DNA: TGTGCCAGCAAGGCGGTCAGGGGGAACAATGAGCAGTTCTTC. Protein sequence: CASKAVRGNNEQFF.